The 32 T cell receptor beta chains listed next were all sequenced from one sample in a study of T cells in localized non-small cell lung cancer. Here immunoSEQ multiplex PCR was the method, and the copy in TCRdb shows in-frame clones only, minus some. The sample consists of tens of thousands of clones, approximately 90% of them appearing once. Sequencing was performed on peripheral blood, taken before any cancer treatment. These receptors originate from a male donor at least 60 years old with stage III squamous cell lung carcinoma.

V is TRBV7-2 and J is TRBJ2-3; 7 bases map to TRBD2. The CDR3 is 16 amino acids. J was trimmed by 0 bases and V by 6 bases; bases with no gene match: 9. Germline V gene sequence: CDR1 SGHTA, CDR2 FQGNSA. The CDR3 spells CASSQSSGASTDTQYF. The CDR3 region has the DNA TGTGCCAGCAGTCAATCTAGCGGAGCTAGCACAGATACGCAGTATTTT.

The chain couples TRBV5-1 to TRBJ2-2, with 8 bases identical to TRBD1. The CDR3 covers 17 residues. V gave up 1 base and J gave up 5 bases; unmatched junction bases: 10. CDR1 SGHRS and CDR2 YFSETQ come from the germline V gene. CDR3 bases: TGCGCCAGCAGCTTGTCCGCCACAGGGGGAACAACCGGGGAGCTGTTTTTT. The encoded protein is CASSLSATGGTTGELFF.

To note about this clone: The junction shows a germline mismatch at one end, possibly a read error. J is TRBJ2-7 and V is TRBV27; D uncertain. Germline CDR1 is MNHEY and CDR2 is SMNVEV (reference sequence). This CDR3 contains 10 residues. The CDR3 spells CASSLSVCHF. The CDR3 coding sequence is TGTGCCAGCAGTTTAAGTGTGTGTCACTTC.

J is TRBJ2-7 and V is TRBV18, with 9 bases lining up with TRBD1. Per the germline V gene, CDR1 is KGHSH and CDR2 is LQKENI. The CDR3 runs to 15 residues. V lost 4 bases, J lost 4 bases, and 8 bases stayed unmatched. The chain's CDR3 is CASSLAGTGLYEQYF. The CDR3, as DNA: TGTGCCAGCTCACTAGCCGGGACAGGGTTATACGAGCAGTACTTC. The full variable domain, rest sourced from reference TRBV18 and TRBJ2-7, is NAGVMQNPRHLVRRRGQEARLRCSPMKGHSHVYWYRQLPEEGLKFMVYLQKENIIDESGMPKERFSAEFPKEGPSILRIQQVVRGDSAAYFCASSLAGTGLYEQYFGPGTRLTVT.

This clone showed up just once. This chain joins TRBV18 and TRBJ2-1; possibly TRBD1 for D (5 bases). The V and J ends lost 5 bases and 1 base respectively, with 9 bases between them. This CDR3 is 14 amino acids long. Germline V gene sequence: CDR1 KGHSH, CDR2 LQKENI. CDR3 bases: TGTGCCAGCTCATCCGGACATTCCTACAATGAGCAGTTCTTC. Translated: CASSSGHSYNEQFF.

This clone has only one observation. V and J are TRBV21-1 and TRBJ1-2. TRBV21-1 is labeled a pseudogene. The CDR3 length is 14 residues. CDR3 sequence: CASRDMCKGYGYTF. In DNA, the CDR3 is TGTGCCAGCAGAGATATGTGTAAGGGATATGGCTACACCTTC.

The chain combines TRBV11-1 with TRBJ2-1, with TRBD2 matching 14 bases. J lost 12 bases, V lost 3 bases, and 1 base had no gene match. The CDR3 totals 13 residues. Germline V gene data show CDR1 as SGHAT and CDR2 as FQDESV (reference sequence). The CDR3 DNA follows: TGTGCCAGCAGCTTGGGGACTAGCGGGGGGCAGTTCTTC. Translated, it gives CASSLGTSGGQFF.

The CDR3, as DNA: TGTGCCAGCAGCAAAGTCCTGGGCTCCCGAAGGCACGAGCAGTACTTC. Amino acids: CASSKVLGSRRHEQYF. This rearrangement joins TRBV21-1 to TRBJ2-7; the table's D gene call, TRBD1, was not cross checked with the DNA. TRBV21-1 is recorded as a pseudogene. This CDR3 comprises 16 residues.

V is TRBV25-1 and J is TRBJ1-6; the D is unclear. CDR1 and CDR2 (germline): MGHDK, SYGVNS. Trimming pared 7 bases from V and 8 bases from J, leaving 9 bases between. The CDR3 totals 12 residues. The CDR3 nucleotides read TGTGCCAGCACACTATTCGATTCACCCCTCCACTTT. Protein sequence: CASTLFDSPLHF.

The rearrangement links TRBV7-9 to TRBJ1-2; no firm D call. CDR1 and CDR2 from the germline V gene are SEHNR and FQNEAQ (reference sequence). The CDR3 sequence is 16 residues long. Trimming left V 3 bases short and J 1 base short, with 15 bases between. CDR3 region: CASSLFVGQINYGYTF. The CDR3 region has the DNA TGTGCCAGCAGCTTGTTTGTAGGTCAGATTAACTATGGCTACACCTTC. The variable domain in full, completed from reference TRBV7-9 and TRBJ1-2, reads DTGVSQNPRHKITKRGQNVTFRCDPISEHNRLYWYRQTLGQGPEFLTYFQNEAQLEKSRLLSDRFSAERPKGSFSTLEIQRTEQGDSAMYLCASSLFVGQINYGYTFGSGTRLTVV.

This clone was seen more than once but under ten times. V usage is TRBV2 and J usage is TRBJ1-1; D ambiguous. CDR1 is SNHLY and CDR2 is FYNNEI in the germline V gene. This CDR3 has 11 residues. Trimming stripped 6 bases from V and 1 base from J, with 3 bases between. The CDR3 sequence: CASRSNTEAFF. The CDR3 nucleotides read TGTGCCAGCAGATCGAACACTGAAGCTTTCTTT.

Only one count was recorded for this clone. The CDR3 region is CAWSGLAGEDQETQYF. The CDR3 DNA is TGTGCCTGGAGTGGACTAGCGGGGGAGGATCAAGAGACCCAGTACTTC. The chain employs TRBV30 and TRBJ2-5; 12 bases are shared with TRBD2. From germline, CDR1 is GTSNPN and CDR2 SVGIG (reference sequence). This CDR3 is 16 amino acids long. Losses at the gene ends were 1 base for V and 2 bases for J; bases not matched to a gene: 5.

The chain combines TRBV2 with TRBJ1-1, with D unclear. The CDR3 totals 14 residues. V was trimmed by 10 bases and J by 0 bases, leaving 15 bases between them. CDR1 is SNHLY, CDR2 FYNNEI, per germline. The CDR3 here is CATTPTTMNTEAFF. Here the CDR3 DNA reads TGTGCCACTACACCGACCACGATGAACACTGAAGCTTTCTTT.

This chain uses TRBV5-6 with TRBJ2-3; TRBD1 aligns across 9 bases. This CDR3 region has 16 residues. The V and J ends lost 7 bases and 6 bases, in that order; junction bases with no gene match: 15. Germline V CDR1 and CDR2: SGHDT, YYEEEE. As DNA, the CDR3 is TGTGCCAGCGGTTCCAACCTCCGAGACAGGGGGGATACGCAGTATTTT. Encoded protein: CASGSNLRDRGDTQYF.

CDR3 loop: CASSFSALSTDTQYF. CDR3 nucleotide sequence: TGTGCCAGCAGCTTTTCTGCATTAAGCACAGATACGCAGTATTTT. The J gene is TRBJ2-3, the V gene TRBV7-2; the D is unclear. This CDR3 is 15 amino acids long. The germline V gene encodes CDR1 SGHTA and CDR2 FQGNSA. Deletions cut 3 bases from V and 0 bases from J, with 10 bases between.

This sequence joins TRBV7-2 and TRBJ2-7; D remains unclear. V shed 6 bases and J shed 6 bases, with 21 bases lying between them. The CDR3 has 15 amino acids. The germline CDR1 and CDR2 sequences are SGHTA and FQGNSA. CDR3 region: CASSHGNNLAGEQYF. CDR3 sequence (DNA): TGTGCCAGCAGTCACGGCAATAATCTCGCCGGCGAGCAGTACTTC. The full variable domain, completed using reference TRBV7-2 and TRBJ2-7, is GAGVSQSPSNKVTEKGKDVELRCDPISGHTALYWYRQSLGQGLEFLIYFQGNSAPDKSGLPSDRFSAERTGGSVSTLTIQRTQQEDSAVYLCASSHGNNLAGEQYFGPGTRLTVT.

CDR3 in amino acids: CASSPGLAGAQNTGELFF. CDR3 DNA: TGCGCCAGCAGCCCGGGACTAGCGGGGGCCCAGAACACCGGGGAGCTGTTTTTT. The rearrangement joins TRBV5-1 to TRBJ2-2; TRBD2 matches 14 bases. The CDR3 runs 18 residues. Germline V gives CDR1 SGHRS, CDR2 YFSETQ. Trimming removed 4 bases from V and 1 base from J; junction bases left unmatched: 6.

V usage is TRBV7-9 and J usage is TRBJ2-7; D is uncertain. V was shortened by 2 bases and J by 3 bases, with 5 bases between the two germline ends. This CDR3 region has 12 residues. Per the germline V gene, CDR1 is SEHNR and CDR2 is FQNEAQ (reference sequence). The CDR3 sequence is CASSLQYYEQYF. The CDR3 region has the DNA TGTGCCAGCAGCTTACAGTACTACGAGCAGTACTTC.

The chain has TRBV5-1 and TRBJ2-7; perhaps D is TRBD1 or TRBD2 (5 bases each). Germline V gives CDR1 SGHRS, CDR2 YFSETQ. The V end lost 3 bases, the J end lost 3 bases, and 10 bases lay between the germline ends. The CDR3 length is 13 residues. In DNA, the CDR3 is TGCGCCAGCAGCTCGGGACCTCACTACGAGCAGTACTTC. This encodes CASSSGPHYEQYF. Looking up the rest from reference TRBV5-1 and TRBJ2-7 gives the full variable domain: KAGVTQTPRYLIKTRGQQVTLSCSPISGHRSVSWYQQTPGQGLQFLFEYFSETQRNKGNFPGRFSGRQFSNSRSEMNVSTLELGDSALYLCASSSGPHYEQYFGPGTRLTVT.

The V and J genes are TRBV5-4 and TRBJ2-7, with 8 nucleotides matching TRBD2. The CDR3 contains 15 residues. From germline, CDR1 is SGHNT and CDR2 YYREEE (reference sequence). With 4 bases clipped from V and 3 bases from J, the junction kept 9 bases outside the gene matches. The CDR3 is CASSPAGGAYYEQYF. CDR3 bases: TGTGCCAGCAGCCCGGCCGGGGGGGCGTACTACGAGCAGTACTTC. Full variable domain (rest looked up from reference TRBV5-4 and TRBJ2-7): ETGVTQSPTHLIKTRGQQVTLRCSSQSGHNTVSWYQQALGQGPQFIFQYYREEENGRGNFPPRFSGLQFPNYSSELNVNALELDDSALYLCASSPAGGAYYEQYFGPGTRLTVT.

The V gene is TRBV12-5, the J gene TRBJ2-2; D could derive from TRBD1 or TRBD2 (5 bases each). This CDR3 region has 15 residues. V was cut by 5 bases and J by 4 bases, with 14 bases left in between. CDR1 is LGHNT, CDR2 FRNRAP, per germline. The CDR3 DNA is TGTGCTAGTGGTCCTGGGACCGCGGCCACCGGGGAGCTGTTTTTT. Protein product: CASGPGTAATGELFF. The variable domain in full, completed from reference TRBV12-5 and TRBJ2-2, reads DARVTQTPRHKVTEMGQEVTMRCQPILGHNTVFWYRQTMMQGLELLAYFRNRAPLDDSGMPKDRFSAEMPDATLATLKIQPSEPRDSAVYFCASGPGTAATGELFFGEGSRLTVL.

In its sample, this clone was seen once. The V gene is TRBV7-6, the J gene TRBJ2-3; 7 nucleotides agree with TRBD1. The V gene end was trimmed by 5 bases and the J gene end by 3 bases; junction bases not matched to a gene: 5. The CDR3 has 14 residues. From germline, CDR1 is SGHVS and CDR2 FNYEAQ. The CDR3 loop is CASSTAQGTDTQYF. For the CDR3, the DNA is TGTGCCAGCAGCACCGCACAGGGGACAGATACGCAGTATTTT.

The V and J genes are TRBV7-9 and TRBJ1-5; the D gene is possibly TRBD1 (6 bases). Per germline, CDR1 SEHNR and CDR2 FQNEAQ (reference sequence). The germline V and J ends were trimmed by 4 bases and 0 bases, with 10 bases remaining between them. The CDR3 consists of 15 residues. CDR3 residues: CASSSGDTSNQPQHF. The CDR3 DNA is TGTGCCAGCAGCTCGGGGGACACTAGCAATCAGCCCCAGCATTTT. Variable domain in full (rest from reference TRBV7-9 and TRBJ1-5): DTGVSQNPRHKITKRGQNVTFRCDPISEHNRLYWYRQTLGQGPEFLTYFQNEAQLEKSRLLSDRFSAERPKGSFSTLEIQRTEQGDSAMYLCASSSGDTSNQPQHFGDGTRLSIL.

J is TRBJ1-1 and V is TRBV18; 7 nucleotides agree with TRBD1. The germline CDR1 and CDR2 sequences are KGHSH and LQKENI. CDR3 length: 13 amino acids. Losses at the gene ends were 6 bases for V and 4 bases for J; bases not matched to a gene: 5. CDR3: CASSLDRATEAFF. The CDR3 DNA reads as TGTGCCAGCTCCCTCGACAGGGCCACTGAAGCTTTCTTT. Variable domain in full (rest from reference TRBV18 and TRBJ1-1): NAGVMQNPRHLVRRRGQEARLRCSPMKGHSHVYWYRQLPEEGLKFMVYLQKENIIDESGMPKERFSAEFPKEGPSILRIQQVVRGDSAAYFCASSLDRATEAFFGQGTRLTVV.

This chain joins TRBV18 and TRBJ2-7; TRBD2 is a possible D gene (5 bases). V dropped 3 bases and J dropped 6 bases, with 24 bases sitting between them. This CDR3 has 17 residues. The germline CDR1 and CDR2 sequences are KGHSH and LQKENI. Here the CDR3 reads CASSPSQRERYVPEQYF. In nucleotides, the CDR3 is TGTGCCAGCTCACCGTCACAGAGGGAGCGCTACGTCCCCGAGCAGTACTTC.

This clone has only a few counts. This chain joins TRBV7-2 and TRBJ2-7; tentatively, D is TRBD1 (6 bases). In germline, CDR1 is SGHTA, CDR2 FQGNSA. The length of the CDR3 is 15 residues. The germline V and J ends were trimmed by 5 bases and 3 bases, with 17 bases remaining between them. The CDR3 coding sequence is TGTGCCAGCAGCCTGTACCCTGGACAGAGCTACGAGCAGTACTTC. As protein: CASSLYPGQSYEQYF.

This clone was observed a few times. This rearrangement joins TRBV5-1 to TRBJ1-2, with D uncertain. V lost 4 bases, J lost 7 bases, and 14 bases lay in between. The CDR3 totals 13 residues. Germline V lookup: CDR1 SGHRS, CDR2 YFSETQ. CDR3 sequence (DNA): TGCGCCAGCAGCCCTAGAAGTGAGTCTGGCTACACCTTC. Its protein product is CASSPRSESGYTF. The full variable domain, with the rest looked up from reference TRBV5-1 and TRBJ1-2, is KAGVTQTPRYLIKTRGQQVTLSCSPISGHRSVSWYQQTPGQGLQFLFEYFSETQRNKGNFPGRFSGRQFSNSRSEMNVSTLELGDSALYLCASSPRSESGYTFGSGTRLTVV.

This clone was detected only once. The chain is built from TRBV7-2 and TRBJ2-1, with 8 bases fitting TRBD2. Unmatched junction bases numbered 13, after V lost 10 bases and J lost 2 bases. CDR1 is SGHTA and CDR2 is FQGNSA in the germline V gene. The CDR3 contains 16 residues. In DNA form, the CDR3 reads TGTGCCACCCCGGAGGAAGCGGGGGTGACCTACAATGAGCAGTTCTTC. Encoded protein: CATPEEAGVTYNEQFF.

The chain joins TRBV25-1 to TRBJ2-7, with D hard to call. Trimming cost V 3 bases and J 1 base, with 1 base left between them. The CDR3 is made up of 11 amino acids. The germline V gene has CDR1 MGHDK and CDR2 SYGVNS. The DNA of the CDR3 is TGTGCCAGCAGTGATTCCTACGAGCAGTACTTC. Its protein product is CASSDSYEQYF.

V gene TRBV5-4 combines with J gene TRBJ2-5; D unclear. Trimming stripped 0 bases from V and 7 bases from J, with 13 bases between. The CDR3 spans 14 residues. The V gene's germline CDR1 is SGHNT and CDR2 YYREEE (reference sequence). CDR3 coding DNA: TGTGCCAGCAGCTTGGTTCGAGGCTCAGGGACCCAGTACTTC. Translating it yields CASSLVRGSGTQYF.

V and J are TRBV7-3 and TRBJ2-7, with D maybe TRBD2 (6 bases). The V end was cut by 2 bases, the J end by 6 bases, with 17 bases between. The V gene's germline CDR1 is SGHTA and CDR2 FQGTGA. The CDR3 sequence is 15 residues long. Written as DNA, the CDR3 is TGTGCCAGCAGCTTAGCGCGGGGCAGGGCCCCCGAGCAGTACTTC. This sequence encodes CASSLARGRAPEQYF.

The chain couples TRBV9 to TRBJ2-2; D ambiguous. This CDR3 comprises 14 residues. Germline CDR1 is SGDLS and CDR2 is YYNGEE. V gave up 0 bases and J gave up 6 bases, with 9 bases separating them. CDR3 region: CASSVASGSGELFF. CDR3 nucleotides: TGTGCCAGCAGCGTAGCGTCCGGTTCCGGGGAGCTGTTTTTT.